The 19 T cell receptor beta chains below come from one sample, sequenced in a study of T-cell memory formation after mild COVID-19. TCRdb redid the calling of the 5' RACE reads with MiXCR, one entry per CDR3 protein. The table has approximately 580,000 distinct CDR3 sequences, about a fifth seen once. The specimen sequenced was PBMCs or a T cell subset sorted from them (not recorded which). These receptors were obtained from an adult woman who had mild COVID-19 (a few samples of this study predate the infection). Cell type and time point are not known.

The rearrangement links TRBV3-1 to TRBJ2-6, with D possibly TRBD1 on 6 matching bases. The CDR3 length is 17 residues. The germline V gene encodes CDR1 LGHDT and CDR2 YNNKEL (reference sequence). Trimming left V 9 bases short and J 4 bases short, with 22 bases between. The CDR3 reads CASSQGWGASGANVLTF. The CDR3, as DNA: TGTGCCAGTTCACAGGGATGGGGAGCCTCCGGGGCCAACGTCCTGACTTTC.

The CDR3: CASSIIPGQVNNEQFF. Here the CDR3 DNA reads TGTGCCAGTAGTATCATTCCGGGACAGGTGAACAATGAGCAGTTCTTC. The gene calls are TRBV19 and TRBJ2-1, with 8 bases matching TRBD1. The CDR3 is 16 residues long. Germline CDR1 LNHDA, CDR2 SQIVND (reference sequence). V lost 3 bases, J lost 5 bases, and 9 bases stayed unmatched.

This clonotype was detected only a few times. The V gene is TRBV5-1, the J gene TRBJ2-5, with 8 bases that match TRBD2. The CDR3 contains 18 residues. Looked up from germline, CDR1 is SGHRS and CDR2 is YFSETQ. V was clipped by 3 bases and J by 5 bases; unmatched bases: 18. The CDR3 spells CASSSDLGTRRFGETQYF. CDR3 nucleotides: TGCGCCAGCAGCTCGGATCTCGGGACTAGGCGGTTCGGGGAGACCCAGTACTTC.

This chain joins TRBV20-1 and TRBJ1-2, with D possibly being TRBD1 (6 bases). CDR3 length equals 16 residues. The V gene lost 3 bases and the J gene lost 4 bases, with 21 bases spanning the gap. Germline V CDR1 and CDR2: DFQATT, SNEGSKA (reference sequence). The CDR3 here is CSASPTGTQGGYGYTF. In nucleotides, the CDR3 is TGCAGTGCTAGTCCCACCGGGACACAAGGGGGCTATGGCTACACCTTC.

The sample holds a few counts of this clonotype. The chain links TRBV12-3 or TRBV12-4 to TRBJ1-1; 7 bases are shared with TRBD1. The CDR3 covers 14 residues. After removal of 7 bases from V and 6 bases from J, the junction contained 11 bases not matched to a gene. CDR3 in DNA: TGTGCCAGCACCATAACAGGGGCATTTCCTGAAGCTTTCTTT. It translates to CASTITGAFPEAFF.

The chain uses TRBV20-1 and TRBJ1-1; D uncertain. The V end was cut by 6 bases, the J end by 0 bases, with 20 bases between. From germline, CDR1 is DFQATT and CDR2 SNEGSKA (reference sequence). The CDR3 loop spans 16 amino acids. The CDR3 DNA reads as TGCAGTGCCTACCCTCTAGACGGAAACATGAACACTGAAGCTTTCTTT. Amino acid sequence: CSAYPLDGNMNTEAFF.

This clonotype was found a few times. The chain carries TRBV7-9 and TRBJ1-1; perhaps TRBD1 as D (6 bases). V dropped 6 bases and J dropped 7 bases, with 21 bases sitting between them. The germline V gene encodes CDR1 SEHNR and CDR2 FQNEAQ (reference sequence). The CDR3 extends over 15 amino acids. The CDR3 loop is CASSSRPGEMGEAFF. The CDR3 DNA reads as TGTGCCAGCAGTTCCAGACCAGGGGAGATGGGTGAAGCTTTCTTT.

The CDR3 reads CASRPRDIAGNQPQHF. CDR3 coding DNA: TGTGCCAGCAGACCTAGGGACATAGCGGGCAATCAGCCCCAGCATTTT. V is TRBV6-2 or TRBV6-3 and J is TRBJ1-5; possibly TRBD1 for D (6 bases). The V and J ends lost 6 bases and 2 bases respectively, with 17 bases between them. CDR3 size: 16 residues. Looked up from germline, CDR1 is MNHEY and CDR2 is SVGEGT.

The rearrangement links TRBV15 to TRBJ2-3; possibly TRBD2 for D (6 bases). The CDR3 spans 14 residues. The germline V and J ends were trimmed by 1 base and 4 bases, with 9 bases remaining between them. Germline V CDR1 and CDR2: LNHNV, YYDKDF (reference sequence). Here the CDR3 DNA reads TGTGCCACCAGCAGAGCTAGGGAGGCAGATACGCAGTATTTT. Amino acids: CATSRAREADTQYF.

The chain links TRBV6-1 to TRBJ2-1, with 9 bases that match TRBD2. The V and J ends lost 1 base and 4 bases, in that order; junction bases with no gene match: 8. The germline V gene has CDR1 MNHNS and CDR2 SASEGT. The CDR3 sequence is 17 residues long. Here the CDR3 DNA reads TGTGCCAGCAGTGAAGTTGAGACTAGCGGTTTTTACAATGAGCAGTTCTTC. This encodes CASSEVETSGFYNEQFF.

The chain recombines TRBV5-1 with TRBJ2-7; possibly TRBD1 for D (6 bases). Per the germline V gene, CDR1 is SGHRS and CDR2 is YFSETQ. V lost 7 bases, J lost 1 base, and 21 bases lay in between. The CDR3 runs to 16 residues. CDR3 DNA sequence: TGCGCCAGCGCGTCACTCGGGACAAAAAAATCCTACGAGCAGTACTTC. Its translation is CASASLGTKKSYEQYF.

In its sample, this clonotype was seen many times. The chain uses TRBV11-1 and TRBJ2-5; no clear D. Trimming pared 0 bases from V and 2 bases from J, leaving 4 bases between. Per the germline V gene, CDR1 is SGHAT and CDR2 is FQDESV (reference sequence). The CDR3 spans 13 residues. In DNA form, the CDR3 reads TGTGCCAGCAGCTTAGCGGTACAAGAGACCCAGTACTTC. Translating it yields CASSLAVQETQYF.

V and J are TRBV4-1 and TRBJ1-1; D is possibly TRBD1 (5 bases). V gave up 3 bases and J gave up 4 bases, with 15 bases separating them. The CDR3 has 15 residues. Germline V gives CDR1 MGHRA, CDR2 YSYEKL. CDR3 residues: CASSHPGGDGTEAFF. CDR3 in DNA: TGCGCCAGCAGCCACCCGGGGGGGGACGGCACTGAAGCTTTCTTT.

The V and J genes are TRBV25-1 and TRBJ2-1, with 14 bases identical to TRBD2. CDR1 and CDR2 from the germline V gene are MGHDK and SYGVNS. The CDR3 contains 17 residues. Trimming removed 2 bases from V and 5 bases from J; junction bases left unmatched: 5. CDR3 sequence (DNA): TGTGCCAGCAGTGAAAGGGGGGGACTAGCGGGAGACAATGAGCAGTTCTTC. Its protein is CASSERGGLAGDNEQFF.

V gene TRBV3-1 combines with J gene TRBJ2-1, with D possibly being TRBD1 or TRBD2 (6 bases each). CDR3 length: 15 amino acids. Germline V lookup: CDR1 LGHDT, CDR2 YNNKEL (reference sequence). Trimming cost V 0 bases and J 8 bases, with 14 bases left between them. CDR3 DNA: TGTGCCAGCAGCCAAGATCCTGGGGGGCCTTATGAGCAGTTCTTC. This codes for CASSQDPGGPYEQFF.

The CDR3 sequence is CASSLSQGYTEAFF. CDR3 DNA sequence: TGTGCCAGCAGTTTGAGCCAGGGTTACACTGAAGCTTTCTTT. V is TRBV27 and J is TRBJ1-1; possibly TRBD1 for D (5 bases). With 3 bases removed from V and 3 bases from J, the gap between germline ends came to 11 bases. The CDR3 is 14 amino acids. Germline V gene lookup returns CDR1 MNHEY and CDR2 SMNVEV (reference sequence).

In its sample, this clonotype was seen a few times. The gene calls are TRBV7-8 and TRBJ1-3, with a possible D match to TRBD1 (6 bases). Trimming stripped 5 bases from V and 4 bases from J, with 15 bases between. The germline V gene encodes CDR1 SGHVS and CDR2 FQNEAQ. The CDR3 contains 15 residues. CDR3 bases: TGTGCCAGCAGCGCAGGGGTTTCGGGGGGAAACACCATATATTTT. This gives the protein CASSAGVSGGNTIYF. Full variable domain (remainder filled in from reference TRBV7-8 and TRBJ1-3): GAGVSQSPRYKVAKRGQDVALRCDPISGHVSLFWYQQALGQGPEFLTYFQNEAQLDKSGLPSDRFFAERPEGSVSTLKIQRTQQEDSAVYLCASSAGVSGGNTIYFGEGSWLTVV.

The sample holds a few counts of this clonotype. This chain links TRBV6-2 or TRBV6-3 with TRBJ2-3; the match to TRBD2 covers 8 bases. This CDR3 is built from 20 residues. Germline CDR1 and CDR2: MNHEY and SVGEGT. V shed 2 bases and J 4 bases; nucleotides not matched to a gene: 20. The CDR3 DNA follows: TGTGCCAGCAGTTACGAATCGCATAGCGGGGTCGTTCGGGGTGCAGATACGCAGTATTTT. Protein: CASSYESHSGVVRGADTQYF.

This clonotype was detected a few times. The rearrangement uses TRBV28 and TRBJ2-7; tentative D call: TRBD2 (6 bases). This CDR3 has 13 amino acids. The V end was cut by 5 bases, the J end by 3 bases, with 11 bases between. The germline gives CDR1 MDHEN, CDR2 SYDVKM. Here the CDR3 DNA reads TGTGCCAGCAGTGGGGGGTTCGTCTACGAGCAGTACTTC. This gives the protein CASSGGFVYEQYF.